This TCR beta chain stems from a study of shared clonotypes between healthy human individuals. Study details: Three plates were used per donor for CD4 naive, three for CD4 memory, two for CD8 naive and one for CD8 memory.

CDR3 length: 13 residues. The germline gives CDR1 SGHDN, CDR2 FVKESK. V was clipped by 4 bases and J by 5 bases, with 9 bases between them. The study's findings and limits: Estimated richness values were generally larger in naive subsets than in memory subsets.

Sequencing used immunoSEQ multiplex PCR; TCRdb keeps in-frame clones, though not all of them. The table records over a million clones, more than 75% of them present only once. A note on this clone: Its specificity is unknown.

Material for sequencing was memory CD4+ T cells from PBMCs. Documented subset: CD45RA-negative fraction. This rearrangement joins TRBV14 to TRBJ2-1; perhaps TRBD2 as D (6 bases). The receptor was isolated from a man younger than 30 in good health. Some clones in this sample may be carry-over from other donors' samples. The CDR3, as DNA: TGTGCCAGCAGCCCGGACTACGACAATGAGCAGTTCTTC. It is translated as CASSPDYDNEQFF.